This entry lists 25 T cell receptor beta chains sequenced from one sample in a study of T cells in Graves' hyperthyroidism and ophthalmopathy. Amplified regions were TCR beta CDR3 sequences from RNA transcripts. A set of HTBI primers served as the primers for a first-round RT-PCR of the TCR CDR3. From the multiplex PCR reads, TCRdb called clonotypes with MiXCR, one entry per CDR3 protein. The table records about 380,000 distinct CDR3 sequences, approximately 15% of them present only once. Specimen: blood. Receptors originate from a woman aged 55-69 years with Graves' hyperthyroidism.

This clonotype was recorded many times. The chain joins TRBV10-1 to TRBJ2-3; D ambiguous. There are 15 residues in the CDR3. Trimming cost V 0 bases and J 6 bases, with 13 bases left between them. CDR1 and CDR2 (germline): WNHNN, SYGVQD (reference sequence). The CDR3 region is CASSESPGLADTQYF. Here the CDR3 DNA reads TGCGCCAGCAGTGAGTCTCCTGGGCTTGCGGATACGCAGTATTTT.

There are many counts of this clonotype. The rearrangement uses TRBV10-3 and TRBJ2-7; the match to TRBD2 covers 13 bases. Germline trimming cut 6 bases from V and 3 bases from J; bases unmatched to any gene: 8. Germline V gene data show CDR1 as ENHRY and CDR2 as SYGVKD. CDR3 length equals 16 residues. CDR3 loop: CAIRGLGLAGLYEQYF. In DNA, the CDR3 is TGTGCCATCAGAGGCCTGGGACTAGCGGGACTCTACGAGCAGTACTTC.

This clonotype showed up many times. V gene TRBV6-1 combines with J gene TRBJ2-3; 11 bases map to TRBD2. This CDR3 region has 17 residues. V dropped 7 bases and J dropped 0; count of bases not matched to a gene: 9. Germline CDR1 MNHNS, CDR2 SASEGT. The CDR3 region has the DNA TGTGCCAGCAACTCTGGGACTAGCGGTTCTAGCACAGATACGCAGTATTTT. Translated, it gives CASNSGTSGSSTDTQYF.

This chain links TRBV5-6 with TRBJ2-7; 7 nucleotides line up with TRBD2. In germline, CDR1 is SGHDT, CDR2 YYEEEE. The CDR3 runs 15 residues. J gave up 1 base and V 4 bases, and 8 bases lay outside the gene matches. This CDR3 reads CASSGIGAGSYEQYF. CDR3 sequence (DNA): TGTGCCAGCAGCGGGATCGGAGCGGGGTCCTACGAGCAGTACTTC. The entire variable domain, with the rest obtained from reference TRBV5-6 and TRBJ2-7, is as follows: DAGVTQSPTHLIKTRGQQVTLRCSPKSGHDTVSWYQQALGQGPQFIFQYYEEEERQRGNFPDRFSGHQFPNYSSELNVNALLLGDSALYLCASSGIGAGSYEQYFGPGTRLTVT.

This clonotype showed up just a few times. The chain couples TRBV30 to TRBJ1-1; no reliable D call. V lost 3 bases and J lost 8, with 13 bases in between. The germline V gene encodes CDR1 GTSNPN and CDR2 SVGIG (reference sequence). The CDR3 has 12 residues. The CDR3 sequence: CAWSPRGSEAFF. The CDR3, as DNA: TGTGCCTGGAGCCCCAGAGGTAGCGAAGCTTTCTTT. The whole variable domain, remainder taken from reference TRBV30 and TRBJ1-1, is SQTIHQWPATLVQPVGSPLSLECTVEGTSNPNLYWYRQAAGRGLQLLFYSVGIGQISSEVPQNLSASRPQDRQFILSSKKLLLSDSGFYLCAWSPRGSEAFFGQGTRLTVV.

This clonotype was counted many times. The chain combines TRBV18 with TRBJ2-3, with D maybe TRBD2 (5 bases). The V and J ends lost 6 bases and 1 base respectively, with 20 bases between them. This CDR3 is 17 amino acids long. The germline CDR1 and CDR2 sequences are KGHSH and LQKENI. The CDR3: CASSRTLASSGTDTQYF. CDR3 sequence (DNA): TGTGCCAGCTCCCGAACTCTAGCTTCGAGCGGCACAGATACGCAGTATTTT.

This chain uses TRBV6-1 with TRBJ1-3, with D possibly being TRBD1 (6 bases). Trimming shortened V by 4 bases and J by 0 bases, and 10 bases separated the two germline ends. Germline V gene lookup returns CDR1 MNHNS and CDR2 SASEGT. The CDR3 extends over 15 amino acids. The CDR3, as DNA: TGTGCCAGCAGTGCAACAGGGAACTCTGGAAACACCATATATTTT. It encodes CASSATGNSGNTIYF.

This clonotype was seen many times. V usage is TRBV12-3 or TRBV12-4 and J usage is TRBJ2-1; maybe TRBD2 (6 bases). V was clipped by 5 bases and J by 10 bases, with 12 bases between them. CDR3 length: 12 amino acids. CDR3 protein: CASSPGTSEQFF. The CDR3 DNA sequence: TGTGCCAGCAGTCCCGGGACTTCCGAGCAGTTCTTC.

This clonotype was seen only a few times. The chain recombines TRBV20-1 with TRBJ2-2; a weak D match, TRBD2 (6 bases). This CDR3 spans 15 amino acids. Germline V lookup: CDR1 DFQATT, CDR2 SNEGSKA (reference sequence). V was trimmed by 0 bases and J by 6 bases, leaving 14 bases between them. The CDR3 loop is CSARDRRVQSGELFF. In DNA form, the CDR3 reads TGCAGTGCTAGAGATAGGAGGGTTCAATCCGGGGAGCTGTTTTTT.

This clonotype came up a few times. The J gene is TRBJ1-1, the V gene TRBV7-9; no reliable D call. Germline CDR1 is SEHNR and CDR2 is FQNEAQ (reference sequence). CDR3 length: 15 residues. V gave up 7 bases and J gave up 5 bases, with 20 bases separating them. The CDR3 spells CASTLVPSLRTEAFF. In DNA, the CDR3 is TGTGCCAGCACCCTGGTGCCCAGCCTGAGGACTGAAGCTTTCTTT. The whole variable domain, remainder taken from reference TRBV7-9 and TRBJ1-1, is DTGVSQNPRHKITKRGQNVTFRCDPISEHNRLYWYRQTLGQGPEFLTYFQNEAQLEKSRLLSDRFSAERPKGSFSTLEIQRTEQGDSAMYLCASTLVPSLRTEAFFGQGTRLTVV.

The chain couples TRBV19 to TRBJ1-4; unclear D gene. Germline CDR1 and CDR2: LNHDA and SQIVND (reference sequence). Trimming left V 7 bases short and J 7 bases short, with 16 bases between. The CDR3 totals 14 residues. Here the CDR3 DNA reads TGTGCCAGTACCCCAGGTACGGCGGCTGAAAAACTGTTTTTT. It translates to CASTPGTAAEKLFF.

This clonotype was picked up a small number of times. The V call is TRBV10-3, the J call TRBJ2-1, with 9 bases identical to TRBD1. From germline, CDR1 is ENHRY and CDR2 SYGVKD. The CDR3 is made up of 13 amino acids. The V gene end was trimmed by 8 bases and the J gene end by 8 bases; junction bases not matched to a gene: 7. The CDR3 nucleotides are TGTGCCATCGGGACAGGGAGGTTCGATGAGCAGTTCTTC. Its protein is CAIGTGRFDEQFF.

This clonotype has at least ten counts. This chain joins TRBV5-1 and TRBJ2-3; TRBD2 matches 8 bases. Germline CDR1 and CDR2: SGHRS and YFSETQ. The CDR3 length is 18 residues. With 4 bases clipped from V and 1 base from J, the junction kept 14 bases outside the gene matches. The CDR3, as DNA: TGCGCCAGCAGCGCCCAAGCGGGAGACCCGGAGGGCACAGATACGCAGTATTTT. Its translation is CASSAQAGDPEGTDTQYF.

The chain uses TRBV4-1 and TRBJ2-3; 9 nucleotides match TRBD2. J gave up 2 bases and V 1 base, and 13 bases lay outside the gene matches. The CDR3 sequence is 19 residues long. The germline V gene has CDR1 MGHRA and CDR2 YSYEKL. DNA for the CDR3: TGCGCCAGCAGCCAAGGGAGACTAGCGGTGTCCCATTTCACAGATACGCAGTATTTT. Protein sequence: CASSQGRLAVSHFTDTQYF.

This clonotype was seen ten or more times. V usage is TRBV11-2 and J usage is TRBJ2-3; 12 bases are a match to TRBD1. CDR3 size: 18 residues. V lost 4 bases to trimming and J lost 0 bases; unmatched junction nucleotides: 8. The germline CDR1 and CDR2 sequences are SGHAT and FQNNGV. CDR3 coding DNA: TGTGCCAGCAGCTCCGGGACAGGGGGCGGTGTTAGCACAGATACGCAGTATTTT. This translates into CASSSGTGGGVSTDTQYF. Using reference TRBV11-2 and TRBJ2-3 for the parts outside the CDR3, the full variable domain is EAGVAQSPRYKIIEKRQSVAFWCNPISGHATLYWYQQILGQGPKLLIQFQNNGVVDDSQLPKDRFSAERLKGVDSTLKIQPAKLEDSAVYLCASSSGTGGGVSTDTQYFGPGTRLTVL.

This clonotype has a count of ten or more. The V and J genes are TRBV24-1 and TRBJ2-1; the match to TRBD2 covers 8 bases. Per germline, CDR1 KGHDR and CDR2 SFDVKD. The CDR3 is made up of 14 amino acids. Germline trimming cut 0 bases from V and 7 bases from J; bases unmatched to any gene: 1. The CDR3 is CATSDLGTRNEQFF. Here the CDR3 DNA reads TGTGCCACCAGTGATTTGGGGACTAGAAATGAGCAGTTCTTC.

The chain carries TRBV7-3 and TRBJ2-2; D is uncertain. The CDR3 length is 14 residues. Germline V gene lookup returns CDR1 SGHTA and CDR2 FQGTGA. Trimming took off 5 bases at V and 5 bases at J, with 12 bases between the two ends. As DNA, the CDR3 is TGTGCCAGCAGCCCCACGACGGTAACCGGGGAGCTGTTTTTT. It codes for CASSPTTVTGELFF.

This clonotype has just a few counts. This chain connects TRBV10-3 to TRBJ2-7; 11 nucleotides agree with TRBD2. Germline V gives CDR1 ENHRY, CDR2 SYGVKD. After removal of 4 bases from V and 2 bases from J, the junction contained 1 base not matched to a gene. CDR3 length: 14 residues. The CDR3 sequence is CAISAGLAAYEQYF. DNA of the CDR3: TGTGCCATCAGTGCGGGACTAGCGGCCTACGAGCAGTACTTC.

This clonotype was counted between two and nine times. The J gene is TRBJ2-2, the V gene TRBV12-3 or TRBV12-4; no definite D call. V lost 10 bases and J 3 bases, leaving 3 bases between the germline ends. This CDR3 is built from 10 residues. CDR3 nucleotides: TGTGCCATTCACACCGGGGAGCTGTTTTTT. It specifies CAIHTGELFF.

This clonotype was detected ten times or more. The chain recombines TRBV14 with TRBJ2-5; 12 bases agree with TRBD2. The CDR3 is 16 amino acids. The V segment lost 4 bases and the J segment 5 bases; nucleotides outside the gene matches: 8. Germline V gives CDR1 SGHDN, CDR2 FVKESK. In nucleotides, the CDR3 is TGTGCCAGCAGCCTCTTGCGACTAGCGGGAGTTGAGACCCAGTACTTC. Its protein is CASSLLRLAGVETQYF.

There are a few counts of this clonotype. This chain joins TRBV4-1 and TRBJ2-1; no reliable D call. Trimming took off 0 bases at V and 3 bases at J, with 6 bases between the two ends. This CDR3 comprises 14 residues. Germline values: CDR1 MGHRA, CDR2 YSYEKL. The CDR3 region is CASSQEHNYNEQFF. The CDR3 nucleotides are TGCGCCAGCAGCCAAGAACACAACTACAATGAGCAGTTCTTC.

In its sample, this clonotype was seen a few times. The chain recombines TRBV5-1 with TRBJ2-5, with 8 bases identical to TRBD2. J lost 5 bases, V lost 4 bases, and 16 bases had no gene match. The V gene's germline CDR1 is SGHRS and CDR2 YFSETQ. CDR3 length: 17 amino acids. The CDR3 DNA follows: TGCGCCAGCAGCCACCCGAATACTAGCGGAGGCCGGGAGACCCAGTACTTC. Its protein is CASSHPNTSGGRETQYF.

This clonotype was seen a handful of times. The chain employs TRBV11-2 and TRBJ2-3; tentatively, D is TRBD2 (5 bases). The CDR3 consists of 14 residues. Germline V lookup: CDR1 SGHAT, CDR2 FQNNGV. Trimming pared 1 base from V and 5 bases from J, leaving 10 bases between. The CDR3 sequence is CASSLGSAGDTQYF. CDR3 sequence (DNA): TGTGCCAGCAGCTTAGGCTCCGCGGGAGATACGCAGTATTTT.

This clonotype was seen repeatedly, ten times or more. The V call is TRBV20-1, the J call TRBJ1-1, with D tentatively TRBD1 (5 bases). The V end was cut by 0 bases, the J end by 10 bases, with 21 bases between. Germline CDR1 is DFQATT and CDR2 is SNEGSKA (reference sequence). This CDR3 has 15 amino acids. CDR3 in amino acids: CSARDAGAGDGGAFF. CDR3 in DNA: TGCAGTGCTAGAGATGCCGGGGCGGGCGACGGTGGAGCTTTCTTT.

This clonotype was seen many times. The chain carries TRBV11-1 and TRBJ2-7, with TRBD2 identical over 10 bases. The CDR3 loop spans 16 amino acids. Germline assignment: CDR1 SGHAT and CDR2 FQDESV (reference sequence). Trimming took 3 bases from V and 0 from J; bases not matched to a gene: 5. The CDR3 region has the DNA TGTGCCAGCAGCTTCCTACTAGCGGGGCCCTCCTACGAGCAGTACTTC. Amino acids: CASSFLLAGPSYEQYF.